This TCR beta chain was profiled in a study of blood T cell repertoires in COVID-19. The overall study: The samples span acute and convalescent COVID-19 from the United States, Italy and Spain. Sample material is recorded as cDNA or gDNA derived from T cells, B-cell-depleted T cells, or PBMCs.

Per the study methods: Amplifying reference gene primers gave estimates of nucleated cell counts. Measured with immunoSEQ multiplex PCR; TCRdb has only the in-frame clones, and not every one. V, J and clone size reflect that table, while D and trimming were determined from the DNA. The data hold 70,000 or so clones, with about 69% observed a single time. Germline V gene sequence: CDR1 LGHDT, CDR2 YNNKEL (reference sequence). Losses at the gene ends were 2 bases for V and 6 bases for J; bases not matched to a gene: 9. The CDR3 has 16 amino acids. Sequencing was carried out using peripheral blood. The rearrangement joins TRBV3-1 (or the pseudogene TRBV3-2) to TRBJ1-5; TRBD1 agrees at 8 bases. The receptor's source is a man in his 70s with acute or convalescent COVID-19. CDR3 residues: CASSQNPAQGGQPQHF. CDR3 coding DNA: TGTGCCAGCAGCCAAAATCCGGCACAGGGGGGTCAGCCCCAGCATTTT.